These T cell receptor beta chains were read from a single sample in a study of Ad26.COV2.S vaccination and SARS-CoV-2 variants. Profiled with immunoSEQ multiplex PCR; TCRdb holds only in-frame clones, not every one. The sample has roughly 350,000 clones, approximately 86% seen once. This specimen was peripheral blood, taken in a trial of Ad26.COV2.S vaccine versus placebo. Receptor source: a person between 18 and 65 years old who received the Ad26.COV2.S COVID-19 vaccine or a placebo. The CDR3 runs from the conserved cysteine through the conserved F or W. D genes are given only for firm matches. Clone size appears in some rows only: once, few, many, or a class for an expanded clone.

.	few	TRBJ1-4	TRBV3-1/TRBV3-2	CASSQVVGFGREKLFF	TGTGCCAGCAGCCAAGTAGTCGGCTTCGGGCGTGAAAAACTGTTTTTT
TRBD2	.	TRBJ2-7	TRBV4-1	CASSRAGTSGYEQYF	TGCGCCAGCAGCCGCGCCGGGACTAGCGGCTACGAGCAGTACTTC
.	.	TRBJ2-2	TRBV12-3/TRBV12-4	CASTITGTGELFF	TGTGCCAGCACCATTACGGGGACCGGGGAGCTGTTTTTT
.	.	TRBJ2-1	TRBV12-3/TRBV12-4	CASSFGAGNEQFF	TGTGCCAGCAGTTTCGGTGCCGGCAATGAGCAGTTCTTC
TRBD1	.	TRBJ1-6	TRBV7-2	CASSLEGGKGSPLHF	TGTGCCAGCAGCTTAGAAGGGGGCAAGGGATCACCCCTCCACTTT
.	.	TRBJ1-4	TRBV5-1	CASHGGGQSNEKLFF	TGCGCCAGCCATGGAGGGGGGCAGAGTAATGAAAAACTGTTTTTT
.	.	TRBJ2-3	TRBV12-3/TRBV12-4	CASSPFSTDTQYF	TGTGCCAGCAGTCCCTTTAGCACAGATACGCAGTATTTT
.	.	TRBJ1-2	TRBV7-2	CASEEGVGFGYTF	TGTGCCAGCGAGGAGGGGGTAGGGTTTGGCTACACCTTC
.	.	TRBJ1-6	TRBV28	CASSPSYGAYGLFDSPLHF	TGTGCCAGCAGTCCCTCCTACGGGGCCTACGGGCTGTTTGATTCACCCCTCCACTTT
.	.	TRBJ2-3	TRBV7-3	CASSLIGYGSTDTQYF	TGTGCCAGCAGCTTAATCGGGTACGGGAGCACAGATACGCAGTATTTT
.	.	TRBJ1-6	TRBV10-2	CASSDSGVSPLHF	TGCGCCAGCAGTGACTCAGGGGTTTCACCCCTCCACTTT
.	.	TRBJ1-1	TRBV5-6	CASTLGGGNTEAFF	TGTGCCAGCACCCTCGGGGGCGGTAACACTGAAGCTTTCTTT
.	once	TRBJ1-5	TRBV19	CASHPLRGGQPQHF	TGTGCCAGCCACCCTCTGAGGGGCGGACAGCCCCAGCATTTT
TRBD2	.	TRBJ2-2	TRBV5-4	CASSPGGPGGELFF	TGTGCCAGCAGTCCGGGGGGGCCCGGCGGGGAGCTGTTTTTT
.	.	TRBJ1-2	TRBV5-6	CASSLAGVRHYGYTF	TGTGCCAGCAGCTTGGCCGGTGTCCGGCACTATGGCTACACCTTC
.	.	TRBJ2-6	TRBV5-4	CASSLGGRSSGANVLTF	TGTGCCAGCAGCTTGGGGGGACGAAGCTCTGGGGCCAACGTCCTGACTTTC
TRBD1	.	TRBJ2-7	TRBV7-9	CASSLRGTGGFDEQYF	TGTGCCAGCAGCTTACGGGGGACAGGGGGCTTCGACGAGCAGTACTTC
.	.	TRBJ2-5	TRBV5-5	CASGGQSQETQYF	TGTGCCAGCGGAGGACAGTCACAAGAGACCCAGTACTTC
.	.	TRBJ1-6	TRBV30	CAWRLGWARRDNSPLHF	TGTGCCTGGAGATTAGGGTGGGCTCGCAGAGATAATTCACCCCTCCACTTT
.	.	TRBJ1-2	TRBV28	CASTSPSRGPNYGYTF	TGTGCCAGCACCTCTCCCTCCAGGGGCCCAAACTATGGCTACACCTTC
.	.	TRBJ1-4	TRBV19	CASSLARGRNEKLFF	TGTGCCAGTAGTCTTGCGAGGGGTCGAAATGAAAAACTGTTTTTT
TRBD1	.	TRBJ2-7	TRBV5-1	CASSLQGTGPYEQYF	TGCGCCAGCAGCTTGCAGGGGACAGGACCCTACGAGCAGTACTTC
.	.	TRBJ1-1	TRBV28	CASSRGVNTEAFF	TGTGCCAGCAGTCGGGGGGTGAACACTGAAGCTTTCTTT
TRBD1	.	TRBJ2-7	TRBV28	CASSLVGQGYEQYF	TGTGCCAGCAGTTTAGTGGGACAGGGCTACGAGCAGTACTTC
TRBD1	.	TRBJ2-3	TRBV19	CASRSDRGRMADTQYF	TGTGCCAGTAGAAGCGACAGGGGGAGGATGGCAGATACGCAGTATTTT
.	.	TRBJ1-3	TRBV5-1	CASSLREPGNTIYF	TGCGCCAGCAGCTTGAGGGAACCTGGAAACACCATATATTTT
TRBD1	.	TRBJ1-2	TRBV7-9	CASSLLTGDIYGYTF	TGTGCCAGCAGCTTGTTGACAGGGGACATCTATGGCTACACCTTC
.	.	TRBJ1-6	TRBV6-2/TRBV6-3	CASSGQTRPLHF	TGTGCCAGCAGTGGACAAACCAGGCCCCTCCACTTT
TRBD1	.	TRBJ2-5	TRBV10-1	CASSEPGQGRETQYF	TGCGCCAGCAGTGAGCCCGGACAGGGAAGGGAGACCCAGTACTTC
TRBD1	once	TRBJ2-7	TRBV2	CATRQGVIYEQYF	TGTGCCACACGACAGGGGGTAATCTACGAGCAGTACTTC
.	.	TRBJ1-2	TRBV11-2	CASSPDPDLTYGYTF	TGTGCCAGCAGCCCTGACCCGGATCTGACCTATGGCTACACCTTC
TRBD1	.	TRBJ2-5	TRBV6-2/TRBV6-3	CASSYLRDRVGETQYF	TGTGCCAGCAGTTACCTTCGGGACAGGGTTGGGGAGACCCAGTACTTC
.	.	TRBJ1-5	TRBV7-8	CASTDRRWLNNQPQHF	TGTGCCAGCACCGATAGAAGGTGGTTAAACAATCAGCCCCAGCATTTT
.	.	TRBJ1-1	TRBV28	CASSLGVGPLGTEAFF	TGTGCCAGCAGTTTAGGTGTGGGGCCCCTCGGGACTGAAGCTTTCTTT
TRBD1	.	TRBJ2-2	TRBV2	CASSLTPDRVYGELFF	TGTGCCAGCAGCCTCACTCCGGACAGGGTATATGGGGAGCTGTTTTTT
.	.	TRBJ2-1	TRBV5-1	CASSLGGNHYNEQFF	TGCGCCAGCAGCTTAGGGGGGAACCATTACAATGAGCAGTTCTTC
TRBD2	.	TRBJ2-7	TRBV4-3	CASSQDRYLRESDEQYF	TGCGCCAGCAGCCAAGATCGATATCTGCGGGAGAGTGACGAGCAGTACTTC
.	.	TRBJ2-1	TRBV28	CASSSDPGMSEQFF	TGTGCCAGCAGTTCGGACCCCGGGATGAGTGAGCAGTTCTTC
.	once	TRBJ1-4	TRBV6-2/TRBV6-3	CASSYSKGDLFF	TGTGCCAGCAGTTACTCGAAGGGGGATCTGTTTTTT
.	few	TRBJ2-1	TRBV27	CASSFGGYNEQFF	TGTGCCAGCAGTTTTGGGGGATACAATGAGCAGTTCTTC
.	.	TRBJ1-2	TRBV7-9	CASSSQQGPHGYTF	TGTGCCAGCAGCTCCCAACAGGGCCCACATGGCTACACCTTC
TRBD1	.	TRBJ2-7	TRBV11-2	CASSKDRGLYEQYF	TGTGCCAGCAGCAAGGACAGGGGGCTCTACGAGCAGTACTTC
.	.	TRBJ1-5	TRBV27	CASSSLDRSRYQPQHF	TGTGCCAGCAGTTCCCTGGACCGCTCGCGCTATCAGCCCCAGCATTTT
.	.	TRBJ1-3	TRBV28	CASSPGQLVGNTIYF	TGTGCCAGCAGTCCTGGACAGCTTGTTGGAAACACCATATATTTT
.	once	TRBJ2-5	TRBV11-2	CASSLQTSVWNQETQYF	TGTGCCAGCAGCTTACAGACGTCAGTATGGAATCAAGAGACCCAGTACTTC
TRBD1	.	TRBJ1-1	TRBV28	CASSSLRGLDTEAFF	TGTGCCAGCAGTTCCCTCAGGGGGCTGGACACTGAAGCTTTCTTT
TRBD1	.	TRBJ1-2	TRBV7-2	CASSLGGGQLNTLRYGYTF	TGTGCCAGCAGCTTGGGGGGGGGACAGCTGAACACTCTTCGGTATGGCTACACCTTC
TRBD1	once	TRBJ2-7	TRBV6-5	CASSRAGGSEQYF	TGTGCCAGCAGTAGGGCAGGGGGCTCCGAGCAGTACTTC